This entry features one TCR beta chain sequence. This clonotype was recorded a few times. Its antigen is currently not known. No much larger clone exists at a distance of one base, and base qualities are not known. The germline V gene supplies CDR1 SNHLY and CDR2 FYNNEI. Unmatched junction bases come to 6, with V trimmed by 11 bases and J by 6 bases. The CDR3 covers 12 residues, taking in both the cysteine and the phenylalanine. Only the CDR3 DNA stays, 36 bases, in frame from base 1. Sequencing used an Illumina NovaSeq 6000. Using 5'RACE with constant-segment primers, TCRalpha and TCRbeta cDNA libraries were constructed, with sample barcodes and unique molecular identifiers added in the process. RNA was extracted from every sample with Trizol reagent. Libraries were amplified in two PCR steps, with a second sample barcode and Illumina TruSeq adapters added in the second step. Sequencing of libraries was performed on an Illumina NovaSeq with 2 x 150 bp paired-end reads. In the original analysis: Demultiplexing of reads and collapsing into UMI-guided consensus sequences were performed with migec v1.2.7. Using mixcr v2.1.11, UMI consensuses were aligned to TRA and TRB V and J templates and then assembled into clonotypes. Expanded or contracted clonotypes were those called significant by both edgeR and NoisET, with noise models trained on biological replicates. edgeR calls used a false discovery rate-adjusted p below 0.01 and a log2 fold-change threshold of 1. As an exploratory analysis of dynamics, PCA with hierarchical clustering was applied to max-normalized trajectories of the 1000 most abundant clonotypes. The CD4 or CD8 phenotype of responding clones was assigned using the separately sequenced CD4+ and CD8+ repertoires. Starting from the raw public reads, TCRdb applied fastp trimming at Q25, assembled clones with MiXCR and retained in-frame beta chains. Records with the same CDR3 protein are collapsed into one entry carrying the most frequent genes and DNA. What appears here as the V and J calls and clone size reflects TCRdb's work, not the paper's. Here the sample has 140,000 or so distinct CDR3 sequences; about 19% occur a single time. The ten largest clones capture around 2.5% of the sample.

These data originate in a study of T-cell memory formation after mild COVID-19 (dated by TCRdb to the early 2020s). About the investigation overall: Most TCR sequence clusters were specific to one of the two donors. Two young, previously healthy adult volunteers made up the cohort, one male and one female. In two donors, T-cell clones that expanded and contracted after mild COVID-19 were followed by sequencing TCRalpha and TCRbeta repertoires longitudinally. Points the paper makes about the study in general: Whether the second-wave clones peaking on day 37 were SARS-CoV-2 specific was not confirmed. Some responding clones were found in pre-infection memory, which suggests that pre-existing cross-reactive memory T cells took part in the SARS-CoV-2 response. Clones contracting from day 15 to 85 had balanced CD4/CD8 phenotypes, while a second wave expanding from day 15 to 37 was biased towards CD4+. The study covered only a couple of mild cases, and larger cohorts including severe cases with pre-infection samples were considered necessary. Contracting CD4+ clones were located mainly in the CM and EM memory subsets, whereas CD8+ clones were found to be enriched in EMRA.

Ficoll-Paque density gradient centrifugation was the method used to isolate PBMCs. The rearrangement combines TRBV2 with TRBJ2-1, with 8 central nucleotides matching TRBD2. This clonotype originated in an adult woman who had mild COVID-19 (a few samples of this study predate the infection). The sample titles of this study are shuffled in the database, so cell type and time point are left out; the donor was told from shared clones. The sequencing sample was made of PBMCs or a T cell subset sorted from them (not recorded which). CDR3 protein: CAVSGDVNEQFF. The nucleotides are TGTGCCGTTAGCGGGGACGTCAATGAGCAGTTCTTC.